The present T cell receptor beta chain was sequenced within a study of control samples from healthy donors and cancer patients. Some clones are missing from TCRdb's copy, which holds only in-frame ones; the method was immunoSEQ multiplex PCR. The sample consists of about 86,000 clones, roughly 91% of them appearing once. There are 13 residues in the CDR3. Trimming removed 5 bases from V and 0 bases from J, with 6 bases in between. The origin of this receptor is a woman between 45 and 65 years old with colorectal cancer. The V call is TRBV12-3 or TRBV12-4, the J call TRBJ2-3; D uncertain. The source material was PBMCs. The CDR3 sequence is CASSLDSTDTQYF. The CDR3 DNA reads TGTGCCAGCAGTCTTGACAGCACAGATACGCAGTATTTT.